The 23 T cell receptor beta chains below were found in one sample sequenced in a study of T cells in Graves' hyperthyroidism and ophthalmopathy. There were TCR beta CDR3 regions amplified from RNA transcripts. Initially, a first-round RT-PCR of the TCR CDR3 employed the HTBI primer set. MiXCR, applied by TCRdb to the multiplex PCR reads, yields one record per CDR3 protein. Altogether hundreds of thousands of distinct CDR3 sequences are present, approximately 16% being singletons, with the ten largest covering under 35%. The sample taken for sequencing was blood. Receptors were obtained from a woman aged 18-29 years with Graves' ophthalmopathy.

This clonotype has at least ten counts. V and J are TRBV11-3 and TRBJ1-1; 8 nucleotides align to TRBD1. CDR1 is SGHNT, CDR2 YENEEA, per germline. The junction had 2 bases not matched to a gene; V was cut back by 4 bases and J by 1 base. The CDR3 sequence is 14 residues long. This CDR3 reads CASSWDRRNTEAFF. The CDR3 DNA reads TGTGCCAGCAGCTGGGACAGGCGGAACACTGAAGCTTTCTTT.

This clonotype came up many times. The rearrangement joins TRBV28 to TRBJ1-1; the D gene is possibly TRBD1 (6 bases). The CDR3 covers 13 residues. Trimming cost V 6 bases and J 11 bases, with 19 bases left between them. CDR1 and CDR2 (germline): MDHEN, SYDVKM. CDR3 in DNA: TGTGCCAGCAGCCAAATGGGGGGGGCTACGGCTTTCTTT. It codes for CASSQMGGATAFF. Supplemented by reference TRBV28 and TRBJ1-1, the full variable domain reads DVKVTQSSRYLVKRTGEKVFLECVQDMDHENMFWYRQDPGLGLRLIYFSYDVKMKEKGDIPEGYSVSREKKERFSLILESASTNQTSMYLCASSQMGGATAFFGQGTRLTVV.

The rearrangement joins TRBV7-2 to TRBJ2-5; D is uncertain. Trimming stripped 3 bases from V and 5 bases from J, with 19 bases between. CDR1 is SGHTA, CDR2 FQGNSA, per germline. The CDR3 loop spans 16 amino acids. Here the CDR3 DNA reads TGTGCCAGCAGCTTTCCCGACTGGGGTTCCCGGGAGACCCAGTACTTC. Residues: CASSFPDWGSRETQYF.

This clonotype occurred many times. The chain combines TRBV20-1 with TRBJ2-5; the match to TRBD2 covers 10 bases. Germline CDR1 and CDR2: DFQATT and SNEGSKA (reference sequence). Trimming took 8 bases from V and 5 from J; bases not matched to a gene: 17. The CDR3 extends over 16 amino acids. The CDR3 loop reads CSPLERSGRGGETQYF. CDR3 coding DNA: TGCAGTCCACTAGAGAGGAGCGGGAGGGGGGGTGAGACCCAGTACTTC.

This clonotype was seen many times. This chain connects TRBV20-1 to TRBJ2-7, with 8 bases identical to TRBD2. The V gene end was trimmed by 1 base and the J gene end by 7 bases; junction bases not matched to a gene: 6. The CDR3 length is 13 residues. CDR1 is DFQATT, CDR2 SNEGSKA, per germline (reference sequence). The CDR3 region has the DNA TGCAGTGCTAGAGGACTAGCGAGGTCGGAGCAGTACTTC. Translating gives CSARGLARSEQYF.

This clonotype was found many times. The chain is built from TRBV9 and TRBJ1-1; TRBD1 aligns across 8 bases. Per germline, CDR1 SGDLS and CDR2 YYNGEE. The CDR3 sequence is 14 residues long. Germline trimming cut 3 bases from V and 7 bases from J; bases unmatched to any gene: 8. CDR3 bases: TGTGCCAGCAGCGCTCAACAGGGGGGGAGTGAAGCTTTCTTT. Translation gives CASSAQQGGSEAFF.

In this sample, this clonotype turned up many times. This chain links TRBV7-9 with TRBJ2-7; no reliable D call. V shed 2 bases and J shed 2 bases, with 7 bases lying between them. The CDR3 is made up of 13 amino acids. Germline-derived CDR1 and CDR2 are SEHNR and FQNEAQ (reference sequence). Written as DNA, the CDR3 is TGTGCCAGCAGCTTACCCAACACCTACGAGCAGTACTTC. This gives the protein CASSLPNTYEQYF.

The table lists this clonotype with many counts. J is TRBJ2-1 and V is TRBV30; the match to TRBD2 covers 11 bases. Germline V lookup: CDR1 GTSNPN, CDR2 SVGIG (reference sequence). V dropped 2 bases and J dropped 5; count of bases not matched to a gene: 2. The CDR3 runs 14 residues. The DNA of the CDR3 is TGTGCCTGGAGTTGGGGACTAGCGGACAATGAGCAGTTCTTC. It codes for CAWSWGLADNEQFF.

This clonotype came up a few times. The chain couples TRBV24-1 to TRBJ2-1; 8 nucleotides line up with TRBD2. The ends lost 3 bases at V and 3 bases at J; junction bases unmatched: 9. The CDR3 extends over 17 amino acids. Germline-derived CDR1 and CDR2 are KGHDR and SFDVKD. CDR3 DNA: TGTGCCACCAGTGATCAAAATAGCGGGGAGAACTACAATGAGCAGTTCTTC. It is translated as CATSDQNSGENYNEQFF.

Many counts were recorded for this clonotype. This sequence joins TRBV9 and TRBJ2-5; perhaps TRBD2 as D (5 bases). Germline CDR1 is SGDLS and CDR2 is YYNGEE. The CDR3 is 17 amino acids. V gave up 4 bases and J gave up 1 base, with 20 bases separating them. CDR3: CASSPRRHRMSQETQYF. DNA of the CDR3: TGTGCCAGCAGCCCAAGGAGGCACCGCATGTCCCAAGAGACCCAGTACTTC. Drawing the rest from reference TRBV9 and TRBJ2-5, the complete variable domain is DSGVTQTPKHLITATGQRVTLRCSPRSGDLSVYWYQQSLDQGLQFLIQYYNGEERAKGNILERFSAQQFPDLHSELNLSSLELGDSALYFCASSPRRHRMSQETQYFGPGTRLLVL.

V gene TRBV20-1 combines with J gene TRBJ2-3; TRBD2 agrees at 13 bases. Germline V gene data show CDR1 as DFQATT and CDR2 as SNEGSKA (reference sequence). V shed 0 bases, J shed 14 bases, and the junction held 11 bases outside the gene matches. CDR3 size: 15 residues. Here the CDR3 reads CSAREGTSGIRGAYF. For the CDR3, the DNA is TGCAGTGCTAGAGAAGGGACTAGCGGGATTAGGGGGGCGTATTTT.

The sample holds many counts of this clonotype. The chain uses TRBV2 and TRBJ1-1; D might be TRBD1 (6 bases). In germline, CDR1 is SNHLY, CDR2 FYNNEI. Trimming took off 6 bases at V and 3 bases at J, with 11 bases between the two ends. The CDR3 runs 13 residues. DNA of the CDR3: TGTGCCAGCAGCGGGGGACAATACACTGAAGCTTTCTTT. It translates to CASSGGQYTEAFF.

This clonotype was observed a handful of times. One end of the junction does not line up with germline, which may come from a read error. This rearrangement joins TRBV6-2 or TRBV6-3 to TRBJ2-1, with 10 bases aligning to TRBD1. Germline CDR1 reads MNHEY; CDR2 reads SVGEGT. The CDR3 extends over 13 amino acids. CDR3 residues: CASSYSGQGIGIF. In nucleotides, the CDR3 is TGTGCCAGCAGTTACTCGGGACAGGGGATTGGCATCTTC.

This clonotype occurred many times. The CDR3 DNA follows: TGCAGTGCCATGGGAGAGGCGTTCTACAATGAGCAGTTCTTC. It encodes CSAMGEAFYNEQFF. This sequence joins TRBV20-1 and TRBJ2-1; D might be TRBD2 (5 bases). Trimming stripped 6 bases from V and 3 bases from J, with 15 bases between. This CDR3 region has 14 residues. Per germline, CDR1 DFQATT and CDR2 SNEGSKA (reference sequence).

This clonotype has ten or more counts. The rearrangement joins TRBV24-1 to TRBJ1-5, with D maybe TRBD1 (6 bases). This CDR3 has 14 residues. Germline loops: CDR1 KGHDR, CDR2 SFDVKD. The V and J ends lost 3 bases and 4 bases respectively, with 9 bases between them. In DNA form, the CDR3 reads TGTGCCACCAGTGATGTCGACAGGAATCAGCCCCAGCATTTT. Translation: CATSDVDRNQPQHF.

This clonotype was counted ten times or more. The rearrangement links TRBV6-1 to TRBJ2-2; D may match TRBD1 or TRBD2 (5 bases each). With 6 bases removed from V and 1 base from J, the gap between germline ends came to 12 bases. Germline CDR1 is MNHNS and CDR2 is SASEGT. The CDR3 runs 15 residues. CDR3 coding DNA: TGTGCCAGCAGAAAGGGGACCGTGAACACCGGGGAGCTGTTTTTT. It codes for CASRKGTVNTGELFF.

The chain is built from TRBV11-2 and TRBJ2-3; 12 bases are shared with TRBD2. Germline-derived CDR1 and CDR2 are SGHAT and FQNNGV. Losses at the gene ends were 4 bases for V and 5 bases for J; bases not matched to a gene: 7. This CDR3 region has 16 residues. CDR3 residues: CASSSGLAGSGDTQYF. The CDR3 region has the DNA TGTGCCAGCAGCTCGGGACTAGCGGGCTCGGGAGATACGCAGTATTTT.

This clonotype has more than one count but fewer than ten. This chain connects TRBV3-1 to TRBJ2-7; TRBD2 might be the D (7 bases). Trimming left V 1 base short and J 2 bases short, with 9 bases between. The CDR3 sequence is 14 residues long. Germline lookup yields CDR1 LGHDT and CDR2 YNNKEL (reference sequence). Here the CDR3 DNA reads TGTGCCAGCAGCCAAGCGGGGGGCACCTACGAGCAGTACTTC. Translating gives CASSQAGGTYEQYF.

This clonotype was seen at least ten times. V gene TRBV9 combines with J gene TRBJ2-1; either TRBD1 or TRBD2 may supply D (6 bases each). Germline-derived CDR1 and CDR2 are SGDLS and YYNGEE. Trimming removed 0 bases at V and 0 bases at J, with 13 bases between. This CDR3 is built from 17 residues. The chain's CDR3 is CASSVVGGHPSYNEQFF. The DNA of the CDR3 is TGTGCCAGCAGCGTAGTGGGGGGACACCCCTCCTACAATGAGCAGTTCTTC.

This clonotype was counted ten times or more. This chain joins TRBV2 and TRBJ2-5; no firm D call. The germline V and J ends were trimmed by 1 base and 2 bases, with 2 bases remaining between them. CDR1 is SNHLY and CDR2 is FYNNEI in the germline V gene. This CDR3 contains 12 residues. CDR3 residues: CASSEVQETQYF. The CDR3 DNA is TGTGCCAGCAGTGAAGTACAAGAGACCCAGTACTTC.

This clonotype was counted ten times or more. The chain couples TRBV20-1 to TRBJ2-4; no clear D gene. Trimming shortened V by 4 bases and J by 0 bases, and 13 bases separated the two germline ends. There are 15 residues in the CDR3. Germline CDR1 and CDR2: DFQATT and SNEGSKA (reference sequence). Written as DNA, the CDR3 is TGCAGTGCTACGCCTAGGCAGCTAGCCAAAAACATTCAGTACTTC. Encoded protein: CSATPRQLAKNIQYF.

Many counts were recorded for this clonotype. The chain links TRBV27 to TRBJ2-3; 8 bases fit TRBD1. Germline V lookup: CDR1 MNHEY, CDR2 SMNVEV (reference sequence). V dropped 5 bases and J dropped 3; count of bases not matched to a gene: 7. The CDR3 has 15 amino acids. As DNA, the CDR3 is TGTGCCAGCAGTCACCGGGACAGGAGGACAGATACGCAGTATTTT. This translates into CASSHRDRRTDTQYF.

The rearrangement joins TRBV2 to TRBJ1-5; D unclear. V lost 0 bases, J lost 0 bases, and 15 bases lay in between. This CDR3 region has 18 residues. Germline V gene data show CDR1 as SNHLY and CDR2 as FYNNEI. In DNA form, the CDR3 reads TGTGCCAGCAGTGAAGCGTTTTCGGCAGACCATAGCAATCAGCCCCAGCATTTT. Translation: CASSEAFSADHSNQPQHF.